This T cell receptor (beta chain) was obtained from a study of regulatory T cells in long-lasting Graves disease. Across the whole study: To qualify as persistent, Graves' disease required over 5 years of antithyroid drugs with positive TSH receptor antibodies.

In building TCR beta libraries, iRepertoire HTBI primers were used together with Arm-PCR of CDR3 regions. TCRdb passed the multiplex PCR reads through MiXCR, listing each CDR3 protein once. Here the sample spans about 660,000 distinct CDR3 sequences, roughly 30% being singletons. General observations from the study: More public clonotypes were shared by persistent patients (fewer than 3,000) than by new patients (approximately 1,000). Thyroid tissue went unstudied; only peripheral blood was examined.

Time point in this sample: persistent/refractory GD, antithyroid drugs over 5 years with positive TRAb. The TCR library was made from RNA that had been extracted from PBMCs in TRIzol. Criteria from the American Thyroid Association guidelines were applied to diagnose Graves' disease. Germline assignment: CDR1 MNHEY and CDR2 SMNVEV (reference sequence). The CDR3 sequence is 15 residues long. Trimming took 4 bases from V and 5 from J; bases not matched to a gene: 10. In the case of this clonotype: The antigen is not known.

The rearrangement uses TRBV27 and TRBJ1-2, with 7 nucleotides matching TRBD1. The receptor's source is a female donor with Graves disease. The input for sequencing was peripheral blood mononuclear cells (PBMCs), taken when the disease was refractory, from a patient treated with antithyroid drugs. CDR3 protein: CASSSDRDPLYGYTF. In nucleotides, the CDR3 is TGTGCCAGCAGTTCCGACAGGGACCCACTTTATGGCTACACCTTC.